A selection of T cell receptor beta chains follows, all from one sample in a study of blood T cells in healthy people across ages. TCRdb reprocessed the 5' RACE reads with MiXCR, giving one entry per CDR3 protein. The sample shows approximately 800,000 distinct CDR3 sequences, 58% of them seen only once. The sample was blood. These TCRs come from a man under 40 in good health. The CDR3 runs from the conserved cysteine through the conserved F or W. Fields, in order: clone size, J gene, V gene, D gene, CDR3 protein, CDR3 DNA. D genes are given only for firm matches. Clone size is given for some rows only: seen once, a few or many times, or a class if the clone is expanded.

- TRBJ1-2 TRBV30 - CAWSGVWDGYTF TGTGCCTGGAGCGGGGTCTGGGATGGCTACACCTTC
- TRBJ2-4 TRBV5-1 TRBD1 CASSIQTGLNIQYF TGCGCCAGCAGCATCCAGACAGGGTTGAACATTCAGTACTTC
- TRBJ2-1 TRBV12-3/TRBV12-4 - CASREEGGSSYNEQFF TGTGCCAGCAGGGAGGAGGGGGGAAGCTCCTACAATGAGCAGTTCTTC
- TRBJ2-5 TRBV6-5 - CASSSLMGSYQYF TGTGCCAGCAGTTCGCTGATGGGTAGTTACCAGTACTTC
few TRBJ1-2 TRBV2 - CASTQGAYGYTF TGTGCCAGCACTCAAGGGGCATATGGCTACACCTTC
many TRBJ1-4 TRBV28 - CASSLNSAGVEEKLFF TGTGCCAGCAGTTTAAATTCGGCGGGGGTGGAAGAAAAACTGTTTTTT
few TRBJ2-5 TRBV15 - CATSGTLEETQYF TGTGCCACCAGTGGAACCCTGGAAGAGACCCAGTACTTC
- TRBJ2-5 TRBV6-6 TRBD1 CASSPRDRRQETQYF TGTGCCAGCAGTCCCCGGGACAGGCGGCAAGAGACCCAGTACTTC
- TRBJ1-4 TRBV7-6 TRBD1 CASSALGTEGEKLFF TGTGCCAGCAGCGCCCTGGGGACAGAGGGGGAAAAACTGTTTTTT
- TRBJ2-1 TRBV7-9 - CASKAGNNEQFF TGTGCCAGCAAAGCCGGAAACAATGAGCAGTTCTTC
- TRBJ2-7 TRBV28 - CASTNRYEQYF TGTGCCAGCACTAATCGCTACGAGCAGTACTTC
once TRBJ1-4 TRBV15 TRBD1 CATSRERGTGGEKLFF TGTGCCACCAGCAGAGAGCGGGGGACAGGGGGTGAAAAACTGTTTTTT
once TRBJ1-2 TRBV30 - CAWSVKVLTGGYTF TGTGCCTGGAGTGTTAAGGTTTTAACGGGTGGCTACACCTTC
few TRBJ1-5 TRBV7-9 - CASSLPDQPQHF TGTGCCAGCAGCTTACCCGATCAGCCCCAGCATTTT
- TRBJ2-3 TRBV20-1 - CSAKGGWGFTDTQYF TGCAGTGCTAAGGGGGGATGGGGTTTCACAGATACGCAGTATTTT
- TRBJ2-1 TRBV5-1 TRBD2 CASSLAGASGGAGSYNEQFF TGCGCCAGCAGCTTGGCCGGGGCTAGCGGGGGGGCAGGGTCCTACAATGAGCAGTTCTTC
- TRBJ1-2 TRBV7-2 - CASSFFQGSNYGYTF TGTGCCAGCAGCTTCTTTCAGGGTTCGAACTATGGCTACACCTTC
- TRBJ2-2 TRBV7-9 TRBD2 CATRAGANTGELFF TGTGCTACCCGAGCGGGAGCGAACACCGGGGAGCTGTTTTTT
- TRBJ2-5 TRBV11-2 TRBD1 CASSLWDRKYF TGTGCCAGCAGCTTGTGGGACAGGAAGTACTTC
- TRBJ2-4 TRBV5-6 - CASSLDREGGIQYF TGTGCCAGCAGTCTTGACAGGGAGGGTGGCATTCAGTACTTC
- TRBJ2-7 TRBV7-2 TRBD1 CASSPGQGGYNEQYF TGTGCCAGCAGCCCCGGACAGGGGGGCTACAATGAGCAGTACTTC
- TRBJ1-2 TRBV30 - CAWSSGGGYGYTF TGTGCCTGGAGTTCTGGGGGCGGCTATGGCTACACCTTC
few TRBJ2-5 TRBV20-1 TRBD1 CSARDPQGAQETQYF TGCAGTGCTAGAGATCCACAGGGGGCCCAAGAGACCCAGTACTTC
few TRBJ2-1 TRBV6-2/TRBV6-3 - CASRPRGDEQFF TGTGCCAGCAGGCCTAGAGGGGATGAGCAGTTCTTC
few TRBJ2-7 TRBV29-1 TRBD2 CSATSGYEQYF TGCAGCGCGACTAGCGGCTACGAGCAGTACTTC
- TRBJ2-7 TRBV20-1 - CSARDSIDYEQYF TGCAGTGCTAGAGACAGCATAGATTACGAGCAGTACTTC
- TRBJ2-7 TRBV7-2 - CASKDGPTSSYEQYF TGTGCCAGCAAAGATGGACCCACAAGCTCCTACGAGCAGTACTTC
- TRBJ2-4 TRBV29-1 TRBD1 CSVVDRPSISWEQYF TGCAGCGTTGTGGACAGGCCTTCCATAAGTTGGGAGCAGTACTTC
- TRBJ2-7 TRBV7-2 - CASSLVSPQPPAYEQYF TGTGCCAGCAGCTTAGTATCCCCCCAGCCGCCGGCCTACGAGCAGTACTTC
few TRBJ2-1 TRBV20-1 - CSATGREPAPYNEQFF TGCAGTGCTACAGGTCGGGAGCCCGCCCCCTACAATGAGCAGTTCTTC
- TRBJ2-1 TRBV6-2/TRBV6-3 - CASSFYRYNEQFF TGTGCCAGCAGTTTTTACAGGTACAATGAGCAGTTCTTC
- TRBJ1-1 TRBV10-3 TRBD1 CAIREPGQGLTEAFF TGTGCCATCAGGGAGCCGGGACAGGGGTTAACTGAAGCTTTCTTT
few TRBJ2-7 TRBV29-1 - CSVGDSPHSGSGEQYF TGCAGCGTTGGTGACAGCCCCCACTCGGGGTCGGGCGAGCAGTACTTC
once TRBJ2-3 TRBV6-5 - CASSPRGIGTDTQYF TGTGCCAGCAGCCCTCGGGGGATCGGCACAGATACGCAGTATTTT
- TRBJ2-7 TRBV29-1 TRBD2 CSVAPAGGLPYEQYF TGCAGCGTTGCCCCAGCGGGAGGGCTCCCCTACGAGCAGTACTTC
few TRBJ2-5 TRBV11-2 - CASSFAQLQETQYF TGTGCCAGCAGCTTTGCCCAACTCCAAGAGACCCAGTACTTC
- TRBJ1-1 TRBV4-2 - CASSQEVGGADAFF TGTGCCAGCAGCCAAGAGGTGGGGGGCGCGGATGCTTTCTTT
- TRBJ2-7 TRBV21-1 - CASSKGFFTYEQYF TGTGCCAGCAGCAAAGGTTTTTTCACCTACGAGCAGTACTTC
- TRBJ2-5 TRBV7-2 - CASSLGTAGVKTQYF TGTGCCAGCAGCTTAGGGACCGCCGGGGTGAAGACCCAGTACTTC
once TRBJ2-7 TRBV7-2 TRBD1 CASSLGTGDLYEQYF TGTGCCAGCAGCTTAGGGACAGGGGACTTATACGAGCAGTACTTC
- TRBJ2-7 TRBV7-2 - CANSLEASYEQYF TGTGCCAACAGCTTAGAAGCCTCCTACGAGCAGTACTTC
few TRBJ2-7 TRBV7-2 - CASRITGAAHEQYF TGTGCCAGCAGAATTACAGGAGCCGCCCACGAGCAGTACTTC
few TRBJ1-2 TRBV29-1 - CSADLTGTGSSGYTF TGCAGCGCTGATTTAACCGGGACCGGCTCTTCGGGCTACACCTTC
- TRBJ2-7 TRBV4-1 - CASSRTGGPNQYEQYF TGCGCCAGCAGCCGGACGGGGGGCCCGAACCAATACGAGCAGTACTTC
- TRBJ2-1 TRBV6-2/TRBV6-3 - CASMGLMGEQFF TGTGCCAGCATGGGGTTGATGGGCGAGCAGTTCTTC
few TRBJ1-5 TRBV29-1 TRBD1 CSVGTGDYQPQHF TGCAGCGTCGGGACAGGGGACTATCAGCCCCAGCATTTT